Shown below are 14 T cell receptor beta chains from a single sample sequenced in a study of blood T cell repertoires in COVID-19. The data were produced by immunoSEQ multiplex PCR, yet TCRdb's version contains in-frame clones alone and is incomplete. The sample lists roughly 190,000 clones, around three quarters occurring once. The sequenced sample consisted of PBMCs or T cells enriched from blood (not recorded which). The origin of the receptors is a woman aged 45-59 years with acute COVID-19.

The genes are TRBV5-1 and TRBJ1-6, with 9 bases identical to TRBD1. The CDR3 runs to 16 residues. Germline CDR1 reads SGHRS; CDR2 reads YFSETQ. Trimming cost V 0 bases and J 9 bases; bases outside gene matches: 7. The CDR3 bases are TGCGCCAGCAGCTTGGATACGGGACAGGGCCCTTCACCCCTCCACTTT. This gives the protein CASSLDTGQGPSPLHF.

The chain carries TRBV18 and TRBJ2-1; possible D gene TRBD1, 5 bases. Deletions cut 3 bases from V and 5 bases from J, with 14 bases between. The CDR3 runs 15 residues. The germline gives CDR1 KGHSH, CDR2 LQKENI. The CDR3: CASSPSRTPDNEQFF. The DNA for the CDR3 is TGTGCCAGCTCACCGTCTAGGACACCGGACAATGAGCAGTTCTTC. Drawing the rest from reference TRBV18 and TRBJ2-1, the complete variable domain is NAGVMQNPRHLVRRRGQEARLRCSPMKGHSHVYWYRQLPEEGLKFMVYLQKENIIDESGMPKERFSAEFPKEGPSILRIQQVVRGDSAAYFCASSPSRTPDNEQFFGPGTRLTVL.

The chain links TRBV7-8 to TRBJ1-1; D is unresolved. The CDR3 is 13 amino acids. In germline, CDR1 is SGHVS, CDR2 FQNEAQ. Trimming took off 1 base at V and 7 bases at J, with 10 bases between the two ends. The CDR3 DNA is TGTGCCAGCAGCTTAGAAGTGAGGAGTGAAGCTTTCTTT. It codes for CASSLEVRSEAFF.

The chain carries TRBV19 and TRBJ1-3; D gene uncertain. The CDR3 spans 13 residues. Germline CDR1 reads LNHDA; CDR2 reads SQIVND (reference sequence). The V gene lost 10 bases and the J gene lost 4 bases, with 14 bases spanning the gap. CDR3 DNA: TGTGCCATTCAAGGAGTACCCGGAAACACCATATATTTT. Residues: CAIQGVPGNTIYF.

V is TRBV24-1 and J is TRBJ1-1; no clear D. From germline, CDR1 is KGHDR and CDR2 SFDVKD. The CDR3 extends over 12 amino acids. The germline V and J ends were trimmed by 4 bases and 7 bases, with 9 bases remaining between them. The CDR3 DNA is TGTGCCACCAGTGACTCACGACATGAAGCTTTCTTT. Protein: CATSDSRHEAFF.

The chain recombines TRBV2 with TRBJ2-5; 10 bases align to TRBD2. The CDR3 runs to 15 residues. V shed 2 bases and J 5 bases; nucleotides not matched to a gene: 5. Germline V CDR1 and CDR2: SNHLY, FYNNEI. The chain's CDR3 is CASSERAGGTETQYF. For the CDR3, the DNA is TGTGCCAGCAGTGAAAGAGCGGGGGGGACCGAGACCCAGTACTTC.

This sequence joins TRBV9 and TRBJ2-3; possible D gene TRBD2, 7 bases. The V and J ends lost 2 bases and 10 bases respectively, with 23 bases between them. Germline CDR1 SGDLS, CDR2 YYNGEE. This CDR3 spans 16 amino acids. The CDR3 DNA sequence: TGTGCCAGCAGCGTTGGGCTTGGCGGGGGCACGAAAGCGCAGTATTTT. This codes for CASSVGLGGGTKAQYF.

This clone was seen a few times. The V and J genes are TRBV11-3 and TRBJ1-4; D call uncertain. Germline assignment: CDR1 SGHNT and CDR2 YENEEA. The V end lost 3 bases, the J end lost 5 bases, and 7 bases lay between the germline ends. The CDR3 length is 13 residues. CDR3 in amino acids: CASSFRQNEKLFF. CDR3 sequence (DNA): TGTGCCAGCAGCTTCCGCCAGAATGAAAAACTGTTTTTT.

CDR3 in DNA: TGTGCCAGCAGCTTGAGACTAGCCGCAGATACGCAGTATTTT. It encodes CASSLRLAADTQYF. This chain uses TRBV7-6 with TRBJ2-3; 7 bases agree with TRBD2. Germline assignment: CDR1 SGHVS and CDR2 FNYEAQ. J lost 4 bases, V lost 3 bases, and 4 bases had no gene match. The CDR3 length is 14 residues.

This sequence joins TRBV10-3 and TRBJ1-1, with a possible D match to TRBD1 (5 bases). Looked up from germline, CDR1 is ENHRY and CDR2 is SYGVKD. Between the trimmed V and J ends, which lost 4 bases and 7 bases, there was a span of 13 bases. CDR3 length equals 13 residues. The CDR3 spells CAISGNRPGEAFF. The CDR3 DNA reads TGTGCCATCAGTGGGAACAGGCCTGGTGAAGCTTTCTTT.

V gene TRBV12-3 or TRBV12-4 combines with J gene TRBJ1-2, with 7 nucleotides matching TRBD1. The J segment lost 4 bases and the V segment lost 5 bases, leaving 4 bases of the junction unmatched. The CDR3 has 13 residues. The CDR3 is CASSRDSPYGYTF. The CDR3 bases are TGTGCCAGCAGTCGGGACAGTCCCTATGGCTACACCTTC.

The count of this clone is one. The rearrangement joins TRBV27 to TRBJ2-2, with a weak D call TRBD2 (7 bases). The CDR3 runs to 16 residues. Looked up from germline, CDR1 is MNHEY and CDR2 is SMNVEV (reference sequence). V dropped 1 base and J dropped 6 bases, with 15 bases sitting between them. In DNA, the CDR3 is TGTGCCAGCAGTTTATGGGCAGGGGAGGGCTCCGGGGAGCTGTTTTTT. This sequence encodes CASSLWAGEGSGELFF.

The CDR3 is CASREGGRHNEQFF. As DNA, the CDR3 is TGTGCCAGCAGGGAGGGTGGGAGGCACAATGAGCAGTTCTTC. V usage is TRBV28 and J usage is TRBJ2-1; possibly TRBD2 for D (6 bases). Germline values: CDR1 MDHEN, CDR2 SYDVKM. Trimming cost V 6 bases and J 5 bases, with 14 bases left between them. The CDR3 has 14 residues.

This clone was observed once. CDR3 sequence (DNA): TGTGCCAGCAGTTTCATAGGGGGGGCTTTAAATGAGCAGTTCTTC. Its protein is CASSFIGGALNEQFF. The chain is built from TRBV27 and TRBJ2-1; possibly TRBD2 for D (7 bases). The ends were cut back, 3 bases at V and 7 bases at J, with 16 bases in the middle. The CDR3 contains 15 residues. CDR1 MNHEY and CDR2 SMNVEV come from the germline V gene (reference sequence).